The 5 T cell receptor beta chains listed next were all sequenced from one sample in a study of chemoradiotherapy in HPV16-positive cancers (dated by TCRdb to the early 2020s). Libraries were built with the immunoSEQ multiplex PCR assay. In its TCRdb copy, this immuneACCESS table keeps in-frame sequences only and misses some clones. Where compared with another copy, unresolved V genes explain less than half of these, and the others have no known cause. For this sample the table gives about 16,000 clones, of which roughly two thirds were detected only once. The ten largest make up 8% of the sample. Sequencing used tumor tissue, obtained from a patient who underwent chemoradiotherapy. All receptors derive from a human donor with HPV-associated anogenital cancer.

The chain combines TRBV9 with TRBJ2-3, with 9 bases aligning to TRBD2. The V gene's germline CDR1 is SGDLS and CDR2 YYNGEE. This CDR3 is 14 amino acids long. V gave up 3 bases and J gave up 6 bases; unmatched junction bases: 5. The CDR3 nucleotides are TGTGCCAGCAGCGCTAGCGGGAAGGAGGATACGCAGTATTTT. Protein product: CASSASGKEDTQYF.

This chain connects TRBV9 to TRBJ2-5, with 12 nucleotides matching TRBD2. The CDR3 spans 19 residues. Trimming took 0 bases from V and 1 from J; bases not matched to a gene: 10. The germline V gene has CDR1 SGDLS and CDR2 YYNGEE. For the CDR3, the DNA is TGTGCCAGCAGCGTAGGGACGGTCCCTAGCGGGAGGGTCCAAGAGACCCAGTACTTC. It translates to CASSVGTVPSGRVQETQYF.

This clone was counted between two and nine times. This chain joins TRBV7-9 and TRBJ1-1, with D unclear. Germline V gene lookup returns CDR1 SEHNR and CDR2 FQNEAQ (reference sequence). The CDR3 extends over 13 amino acids. The V end was cut by 3 bases, the J end by 5 bases, with 10 bases between. The CDR3 region is CASSLGWKTEAFF. Written as DNA, the CDR3 is TGTGCCAGCAGCTTGGGATGGAAGACTGAAGCTTTCTTT.

This chain's CDR3 is CASSRRGVDEQFF. The CDR3 bases are TGTGCCAGCAGTCGTCGTGGGGTAGATGAGCAGTTCTTC. The chain has TRBV27 and TRBJ2-1; D call uncertain. The germline gives CDR1 MNHEY, CDR2 SMNVEV (reference sequence). This CDR3 contains 13 residues. V dropped 5 bases and J dropped 8 bases, with 13 bases sitting between them.

V usage is TRBV5-6 and J usage is TRBJ2-5; D unresolved. Trimming cost V 4 bases and J 2 bases, with 15 bases left between them. Germline-derived CDR1 and CDR2 are SGHDT and YYEEEE. The CDR3 has 15 amino acids. The CDR3 sequence: CASSQRSLGQETQYF. CDR3 bases: TGTGCCAGCAGCCAACGGTCCCTGGGGCAAGAGACCCAGTACTTC.